This TCR beta chain is from a study of cytomegalovirus exposure and HLA in healthy donors. Study-wide results and limits: Under in vitro conditions, a few CMV-associated chains were confirmed as specific for CMV antigens.

This CDR3 region has 14 residues. Details on this clone: Antigen unknown.

This PCR relied on a set of 60 Vbeta primers and 13 Jbeta primers. The protocol was immunoSEQ multiplex PCR, while the TCRdb copy is restricted to in-frame clones and leaves out a portion. Of about 90,000 clones detected, roughly 58% appear once; the ten largest clones hold over 5%. The chain combines TRBV1 with TRBJ1-2; the table's TRBD1 call for D was not verified on the DNA. TRBV1 is tagged as a pseudogene. Sequenced material: PBMCs. This TCR was recovered from a woman aged 25 to 45 in good health and CMV-seropositive. The CDR3 DNA is TGCACTATTCCTAATGGGACAGGGTTTAATGGCTACACCTTC. Protein product: CTIPNGTGFNGYTF.